Shown below are 10 T cell receptor beta chains from a single sample sequenced in a study of shared clonotypes between healthy human individuals. Only in-frame clones appear in the TCRdb table, and some are missing; sequencing was by immunoSEQ multiplex PCR. In the table there are about 320,000 clones, over 75% of which are singletons. The material sequenced was memory CD8+ T cells sorted from blood. The subset here: CD45RO+ cells pooled with CCR7-negative TemRA cells. The receptors were sampled from a man in his late teens or twenties in good health.

The rearrangement joins TRBV19 to TRBJ2-7; 9 nucleotides agree with TRBD1. Trimming removed 5 bases from V and 3 bases from J; junction bases left unmatched: 2. Germline lookup yields CDR1 LNHDA and CDR2 SQIVND (reference sequence). This CDR3 is 13 amino acids long. The CDR3 DNA is TGTGCCAGTAGTTGGACAGGGGACTACGAGCAGTACTTC. Translating gives CASSWTGDYEQYF.

The gene calls are TRBV7-9 and TRBJ2-1; perhaps TRBD2 as D (8 bases). From germline, CDR1 is SEHNR and CDR2 FQNEAQ (reference sequence). CDR3 length equals 16 residues. V dropped 3 bases and J dropped 2 bases, with 14 bases sitting between them. The CDR3 loop is CASSLGTAGAYNEQFF. In DNA form, the CDR3 reads TGTGCCAGCAGCTTGGGGACAGCGGGAGCCTACAATGAGCAGTTCTTC.

The chain uses TRBV30 and TRBJ2-5; TRBD1 matches 7 bases. V was clipped by 3 bases and J by 5 bases; unmatched bases: 6. The CDR3 length is 13 residues. Germline V gives CDR1 GTSNPN, CDR2 SVGIG (reference sequence). The CDR3 reads CAWSPGGLETQYF. CDR3 in DNA: TGTGCCTGGAGCCCAGGGGGTTTGGAGACCCAGTACTTC.

The rearrangement uses TRBV6-5 and TRBJ2-7; 8 bases line up with TRBD2. This CDR3 contains 15 residues. V lost 2 bases and J lost 5; bases outside the gene matches: 8. Germline values: CDR1 MNHEY, CDR2 SVGAGI. This CDR3 reads CASSYRAGVPHEQYF. The CDR3 coding sequence is TGTGCCAGCAGTTACCGAGCGGGAGTCCCCCACGAGCAGTACTTC.

Turning to this clone: Within the sample, other DNA sequences also encode this same CDR3. The CDR3 reads CASSTGQGRETQYF. CDR3 nucleotides: TGTGCCAGCAGTACGGGACAGGGGCGGGAGACCCAGTACTTC. The V call is TRBV6-1, the J call TRBJ2-5; 10 nucleotides match TRBD1. Trimming removed 5 bases from V and 5 bases from J; junction bases left unmatched: 5. The CDR3 consists of 14 residues. The germline CDR1 and CDR2 sequences are MNHNS and SASEGT.

The chain carries TRBV27 and TRBJ2-1, with D possibly matching TRBD1 (5 bases). CDR1 and CDR2 (germline): MNHEY, SMNVEV (reference sequence). CDR3 length equals 12 residues. Trimming left V 6 bases short and J 7 bases short, with 10 bases between. CDR3 amino acids: CASRFQGNEQFF. As DNA, the CDR3 is TGTGCCAGCAGATTCCAGGGAAATGAGCAGTTCTTC.

This clone was seen a single time. This chain connects TRBV6-5 to TRBJ2-1, with D maybe TRBD2 (6 bases). Trimming removed 5 bases from V and 4 bases from J, with 12 bases in between. The germline gives CDR1 MNHEY, CDR2 SVGAGI. The CDR3 length is 14 residues. The CDR3 region has the DNA TGTGCCAGCAGTCCGTGGGAGGCGTACAATGAGCAGTTCTTC. Encoded protein: CASSPWEAYNEQFF.

This clone was seen at least ten times. The rearrangement links TRBV5-1 to TRBJ2-5; D might be TRBD1 or TRBD2, each matching 6 bases. The CDR3 is made up of 16 amino acids. Trimming took off 0 bases at V and 3 bases at J, with 15 bases between the two ends. The germline CDR1 and CDR2 sequences are SGHRS and YFSETQ. In DNA, the CDR3 is TGCGCCAGCAGCTTGGGTGTCAGGGGAGGTGAAGAGACCCAGTACTTC. It is translated as CASSLGVRGGEETQYF. The full variable domain, its missing parts supplied by reference TRBV5-1 and TRBJ2-5, is KAGVTQTPRYLIKTRGQQVTLSCSPISGHRSVSWYQQTPGQGLQFLFEYFSETQRNKGNFPGRFSGRQFSNSRSEMNVSTLELGDSALYLCASSLGVRGGEETQYFGPGTRLLVL.

The V gene is TRBV11-2, the J gene TRBJ1-2; TRBD1 matches at 10 bases. The CDR3 loop spans 16 amino acids. The germline V gene encodes CDR1 SGHAT and CDR2 FQNNGV. V was clipped by 4 bases and J by 0 bases; unmatched bases: 5. CDR3 sequence: CASSSGTGAANYGYTF. CDR3 sequence (DNA): TGTGCCAGCAGCTCAGGGACAGGGGCGGCTAACTATGGCTACACCTTC.

This clone was counted at least ten times. The chain links TRBV6-6 to TRBJ1-1; tentative D call: TRBD1 (5 bases). Per germline, CDR1 MNHNY and CDR2 SVGAGI (reference sequence). V was clipped by 5 bases and J by 8 bases, with 12 bases between them. The length of the CDR3 is 12 residues. The CDR3 region has the DNA TGTGCCAGCAGTACCACAGGCGTCGAAGCTTTCTTT. This translates into CASSTTGVEAFF.